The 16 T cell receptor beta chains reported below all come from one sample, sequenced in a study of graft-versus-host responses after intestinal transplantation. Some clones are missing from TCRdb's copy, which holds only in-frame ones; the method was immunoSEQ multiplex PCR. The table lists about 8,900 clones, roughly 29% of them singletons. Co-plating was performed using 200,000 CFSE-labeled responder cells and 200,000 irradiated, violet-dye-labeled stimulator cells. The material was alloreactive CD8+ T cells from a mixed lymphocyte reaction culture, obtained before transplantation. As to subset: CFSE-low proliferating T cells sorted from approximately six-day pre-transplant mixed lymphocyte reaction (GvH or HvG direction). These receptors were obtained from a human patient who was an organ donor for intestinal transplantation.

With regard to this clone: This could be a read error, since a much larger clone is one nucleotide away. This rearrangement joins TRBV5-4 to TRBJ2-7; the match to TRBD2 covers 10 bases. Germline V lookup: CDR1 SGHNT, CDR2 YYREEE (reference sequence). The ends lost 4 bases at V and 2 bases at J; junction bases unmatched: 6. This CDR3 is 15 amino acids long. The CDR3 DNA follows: TGTGCCAGCAGCAGGTCTAGCGGGGGAACCTACGAGCAGTACTTC. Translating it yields CASSRSSGGTYEQYF.

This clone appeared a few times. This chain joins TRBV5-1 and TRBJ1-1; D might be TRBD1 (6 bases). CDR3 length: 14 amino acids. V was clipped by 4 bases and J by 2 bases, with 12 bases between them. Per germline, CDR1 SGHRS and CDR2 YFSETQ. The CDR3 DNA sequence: TGCGCCAGCAGCAAAGGACAGTCTAACACTGAAGCTTTCTTT. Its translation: CASSKGQSNTEAFF.

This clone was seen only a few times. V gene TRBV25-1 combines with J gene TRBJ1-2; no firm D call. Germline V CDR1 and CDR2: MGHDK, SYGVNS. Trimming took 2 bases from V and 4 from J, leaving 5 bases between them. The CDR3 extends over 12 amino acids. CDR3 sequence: CASSEGGYGYTF. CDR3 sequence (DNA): TGTGCCAGCAGTGAAGGTGGCTATGGCTACACCTTC.

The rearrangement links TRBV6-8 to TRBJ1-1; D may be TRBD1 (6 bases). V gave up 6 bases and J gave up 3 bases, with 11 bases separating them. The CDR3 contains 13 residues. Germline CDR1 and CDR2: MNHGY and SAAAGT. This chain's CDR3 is CASRLTGYTEAFF. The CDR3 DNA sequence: TGTGCCAGCAGGCTCACAGGGTACACTGAAGCTTTCTTT.

Here the CDR3 reads CASSEPPDRANYGYTF. Written as DNA, the CDR3 is TGTGCCAGCAGCGAACCTCCCGACAGGGCCAACTATGGCTACACCTTC. The rearrangement joins TRBV7-9 to TRBJ1-2, with TRBD1 matching over 7 bases. The CDR3 has 16 amino acids. Unmatched junction bases numbered 11, after V lost 5 bases and J lost 2 bases. The germline V gene has CDR1 SEHNR and CDR2 FQNEAQ (reference sequence).

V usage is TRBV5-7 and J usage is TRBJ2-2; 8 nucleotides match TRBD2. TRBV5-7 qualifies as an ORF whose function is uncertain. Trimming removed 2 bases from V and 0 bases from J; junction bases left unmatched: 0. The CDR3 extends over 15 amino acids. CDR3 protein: CASSLAGANTGELFF. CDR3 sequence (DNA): TGTGCCAGCAGCTTAGCGGGAGCGAACACCGGGGAGCTGTTTTTT.

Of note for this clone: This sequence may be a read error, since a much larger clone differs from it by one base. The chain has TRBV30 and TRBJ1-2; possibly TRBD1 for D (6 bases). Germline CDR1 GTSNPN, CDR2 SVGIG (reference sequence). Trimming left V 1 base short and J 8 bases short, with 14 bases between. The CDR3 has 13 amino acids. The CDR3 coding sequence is TGTGCCTGGAGTGGAGGGGGGGCGCGGGGCTACACCTTC. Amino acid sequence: CAWSGGGARGYTF.

This chain's CDR3 is CASSQGRDQPQHF. In DNA, the CDR3 is TGCGCCAGCAGCCAAGGGAGGGATCAGCCCCAGCATTTT. The chain links TRBV4-1 to TRBJ1-5; D unresolved. Germline values: CDR1 MGHRA, CDR2 YSYEKL. Deletions cut 1 base from V and 5 bases from J, with 6 bases between. The length of the CDR3 is 13 residues.

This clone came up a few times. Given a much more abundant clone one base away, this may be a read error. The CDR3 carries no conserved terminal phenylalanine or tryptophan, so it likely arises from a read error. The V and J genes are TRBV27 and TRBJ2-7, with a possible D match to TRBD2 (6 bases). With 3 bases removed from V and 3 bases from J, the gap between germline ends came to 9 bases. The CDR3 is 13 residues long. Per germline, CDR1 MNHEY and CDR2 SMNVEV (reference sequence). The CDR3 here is CASSLRLDYEQYC. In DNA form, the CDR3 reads TGTGCCAGCAGTTTGCGACTAGACTACGAGCAGTACTGC.

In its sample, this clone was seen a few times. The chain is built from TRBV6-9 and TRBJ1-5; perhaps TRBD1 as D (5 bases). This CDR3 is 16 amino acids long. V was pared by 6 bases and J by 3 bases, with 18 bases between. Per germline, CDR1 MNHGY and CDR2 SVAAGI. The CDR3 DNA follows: TGTGCCAGCAGAGTCGGGACTGGCGACTTCAATCAGCCCCAGCATTTT. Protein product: CASRVGTGDFNQPQHF.

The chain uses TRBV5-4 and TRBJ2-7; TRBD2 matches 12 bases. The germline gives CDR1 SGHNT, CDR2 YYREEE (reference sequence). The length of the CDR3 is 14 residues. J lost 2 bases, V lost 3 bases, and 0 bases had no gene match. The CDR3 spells CASSSSGGAYEQYF. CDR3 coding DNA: TGTGCCAGCAGCTCTAGCGGGGGGGCCTACGAGCAGTACTTC.

The CDR3 loop reads CASSPRDYTYNEQFF. CDR3 DNA: TGTGCCAGCAGCCCTCGGGACTACACCTACAATGAGCAGTTCTTC. The V gene is TRBV11-3, the J gene TRBJ2-1, with TRBD2 matching 7 bases. Germline CDR1 reads SGHNT; CDR2 reads YENEEA. The ends lost 5 bases at V and 2 bases at J; junction bases unmatched: 6. CDR3 size: 15 residues.

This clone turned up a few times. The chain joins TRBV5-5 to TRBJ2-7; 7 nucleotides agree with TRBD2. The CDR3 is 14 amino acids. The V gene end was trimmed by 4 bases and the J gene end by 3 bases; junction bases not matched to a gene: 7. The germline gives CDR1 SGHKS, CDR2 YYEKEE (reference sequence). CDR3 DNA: TGTGCCAGCAGCCGGGGGGACGGGGACTACGAGCAGTACTTC. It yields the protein CASSRGDGDYEQYF. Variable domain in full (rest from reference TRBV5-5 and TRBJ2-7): DAGVTQSPTHLIKTRGQQVTLRCSPISGHKSVSWYQQVLGQGPQFIFQYYEKEERGRGNFPDRFSARQFPNYSSELNVNALLLGDSALYLCASSRGDGDYEQYFGPGTRLTVT.

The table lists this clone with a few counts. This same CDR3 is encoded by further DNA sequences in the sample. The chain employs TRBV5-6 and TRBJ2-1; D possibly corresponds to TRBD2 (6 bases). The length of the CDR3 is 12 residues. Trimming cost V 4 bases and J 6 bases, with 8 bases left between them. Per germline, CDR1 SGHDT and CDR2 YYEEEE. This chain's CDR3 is CASSQTSNEQFF. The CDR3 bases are TGTGCCAGCAGCCAGACTAGCAATGAGCAGTTCTTC.

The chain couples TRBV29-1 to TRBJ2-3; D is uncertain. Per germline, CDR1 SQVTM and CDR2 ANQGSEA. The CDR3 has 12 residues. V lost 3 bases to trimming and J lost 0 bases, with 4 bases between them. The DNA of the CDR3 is TGCAGCGTTGAGGCCAGCACAGATACGCAGTATTTT. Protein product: CSVEASTDTQYF.

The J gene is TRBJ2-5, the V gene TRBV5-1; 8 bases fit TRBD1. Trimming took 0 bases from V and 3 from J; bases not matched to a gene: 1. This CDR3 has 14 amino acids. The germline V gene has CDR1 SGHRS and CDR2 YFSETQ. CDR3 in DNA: TGCGCCAGCAGCTTGGGGACAGGGAAAGAGACCCAGTACTTC. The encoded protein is CASSLGTGKETQYF. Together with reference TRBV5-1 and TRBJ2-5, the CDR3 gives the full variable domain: KAGVTQTPRYLIKTRGQQVTLSCSPISGHRSVSWYQQTPGQGLQFLFEYFSETQRNKGNFPGRFSGRQFSNSRSEMNVSTLELGDSALYLCASSLGTGKETQYFGPGTRLLVL.